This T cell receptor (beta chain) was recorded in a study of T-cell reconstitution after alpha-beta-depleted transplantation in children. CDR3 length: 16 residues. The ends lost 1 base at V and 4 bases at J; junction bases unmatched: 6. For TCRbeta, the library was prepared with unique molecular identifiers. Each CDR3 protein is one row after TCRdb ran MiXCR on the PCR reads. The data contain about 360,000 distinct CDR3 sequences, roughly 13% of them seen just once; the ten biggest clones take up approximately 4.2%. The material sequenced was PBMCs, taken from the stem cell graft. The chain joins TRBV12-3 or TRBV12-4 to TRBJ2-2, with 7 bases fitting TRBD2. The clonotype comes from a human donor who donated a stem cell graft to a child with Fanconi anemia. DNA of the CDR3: TGTGCCAGCAGTTTAGTGGGAGGGAACCCCACCGGGGAGCTGTTTTTT. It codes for CASSLVGGNPTGELFF.